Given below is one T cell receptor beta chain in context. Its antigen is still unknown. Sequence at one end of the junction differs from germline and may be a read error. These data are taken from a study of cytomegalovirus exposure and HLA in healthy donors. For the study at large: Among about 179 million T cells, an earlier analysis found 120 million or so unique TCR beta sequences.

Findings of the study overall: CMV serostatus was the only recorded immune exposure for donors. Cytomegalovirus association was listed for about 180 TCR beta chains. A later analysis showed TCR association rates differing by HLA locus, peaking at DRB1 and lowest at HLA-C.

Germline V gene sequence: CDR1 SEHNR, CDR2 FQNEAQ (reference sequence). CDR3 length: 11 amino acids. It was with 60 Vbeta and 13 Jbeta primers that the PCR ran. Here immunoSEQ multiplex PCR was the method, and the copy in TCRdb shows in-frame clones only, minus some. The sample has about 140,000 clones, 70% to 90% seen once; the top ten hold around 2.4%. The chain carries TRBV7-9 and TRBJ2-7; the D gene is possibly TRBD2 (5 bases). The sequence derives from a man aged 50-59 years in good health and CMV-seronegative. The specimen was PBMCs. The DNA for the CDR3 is TGTGCCAGCAGCTTATCAGGACTTGGGGACTTC. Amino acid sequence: CASSLSGLGDF.